Presented here are 23 T cell receptor beta chains from one specimen sequenced in a study of OX40 agonist ivuxolimab in advanced cancers. Using immunoSEQ multiplex PCR, the repertoire was profiled, and TCRdb retains in-frame clones only, with some absent. Here the sample spans some 97,000 clones, roughly 90% being singletons. Sequenced here: CD4+ or CD8+ T cells sorted from blood, sampled in a trial of the OX40 agonist ivuxolimab. The receptors come from an adult with an advanced solid tumor such as melanoma, head and neck, liver or kidney cancer.

This clone showed up just once. J is TRBJ1-2 and V is TRBV6-5, with D unclear. The V gene's germline CDR1 is MNHEY and CDR2 SVGAGI. The ends were cut back, 3 bases at V and 8 bases at J, with 10 bases in the middle. The CDR3 is 12 amino acids. In DNA, the CDR3 is TGTGCCAGCAGTTATAGTACTGGCGGCTACACCTTC. Residues: CASSYSTGGYTF.

The chain joins TRBV11-2 to TRBJ2-3; 9 bases line up with TRBD2. The CDR3 extends over 17 amino acids. Germline trimming cut 3 bases from V and 0 bases from J; bases unmatched to any gene: 7. The germline V gene encodes CDR1 SGHAT and CDR2 FQNNGV. The DNA for the CDR3 is TGTGCCAGCAGCTTGCGTGCGGGAGGGATTAGCACAGATACGCAGTATTTT. It is translated as CASSLRAGGISTDTQYF.

V is TRBV7-8 and J is TRBJ2-1, with D possibly TRBD2 on 6 matching bases. V gave up 5 bases and J gave up 6 bases, with 14 bases separating them. CDR1 and CDR2 (germline): SGHVS, FQNEAQ. The CDR3 is 14 amino acids. The CDR3 DNA reads TGTGCCAGCAGCCCGGAGACTAGTCGCAATGAGCAGTTCTTC. Translating gives CASSPETSRNEQFF. The full variable domain, rest sourced from reference TRBV7-8 and TRBJ2-1, is GAGVSQSPRYKVAKRGQDVALRCDPISGHVSLFWYQQALGQGPEFLTYFQNEAQLDKSGLPSDRFFAERPEGSVSTLKIQRTQQEDSAVYLCASSPETSRNEQFFGPGTRLTVL.

This chain uses TRBV7-2 with TRBJ2-2; D is ambiguous. Trimming pared 6 bases from V and 0 bases from J, leaving 5 bases between. This CDR3 is built from 13 residues. CDR1 and CDR2 from the germline V gene are SGHTA and FQGNSA. CDR3 region: CASRFANTGELFF. DNA of the CDR3: TGTGCCAGCAGATTCGCGAACACCGGGGAGCTGTTTTTT.

V usage is TRBV14 and J usage is TRBJ2-3; D possibly matches TRBD1 or TRBD2 (5 bases each). CDR1 is SGHDN and CDR2 is FVKESK in the germline V gene. V was cut by 4 bases and J by 4 bases, with 30 bases left in between. This CDR3 is built from 20 residues. CDR3: CASSLSGTGLGGEGSDTQYF. CDR3 nucleotides: TGTGCCAGCAGCCTCTCCGGGACCGGTCTGGGCGGAGAGGGGTCAGATACGCAGTATTTT. Supplemented by reference TRBV14 and TRBJ2-3, the full variable domain reads EAGVTQFPSHSVIEKGQTVTLRCDPISGHDNLYWYRRVMGKEIKFLLHFVKESKQDESGMPNNRFLAERTGGTYSTLKVQPAELEDSGVYFCASSLSGTGLGGEGSDTQYFGPGTRLTVL.

The rearrangement uses TRBV7-6 and TRBJ2-4; TRBD2 agrees at 8 bases. After removal of 5 bases from V and 0 bases from J, the junction contained 15 bases not matched to a gene. This CDR3 contains 19 residues. Germline-derived CDR1 and CDR2 are SGHVS and FNYEAQ. In nucleotides, the CDR3 is TGTGCCAGCAGCCCAACCGGCCTTACTAGCGGCATAGCCAAAAACATTCAGTACTTC. It yields the protein CASSPTGLTSGIAKNIQYF. Looking up the rest from reference TRBV7-6 and TRBJ2-4 gives the full variable domain: GAGVSQSPRYKVTKRGQDVALRCDPISGHVSLYWYRQALGQGPEFLTYFNYEAQQDKSGLPNDRFSAERPEGSISTLTIQRTEQRDSAMYRCASSPTGLTSGIAKNIQYFGAGTRLSVL.

The J gene is TRBJ2-3, the V gene TRBV5-1; D is ambiguous. The V end was cut by 0 bases, the J end by 2 bases, with 7 bases between. The germline CDR1 and CDR2 sequences are SGHRS and YFSETQ. The CDR3 totals 14 residues. The CDR3 DNA reads TGCGCCAGCAGCTTGGGCCATCTCACAGATACGCAGTATTTT. It specifies CASSLGHLTDTQYF.

The chain recombines TRBV7-6 with TRBJ1-5, with D possibly matching TRBD1 (6 bases). V was clipped by 5 bases and J by 2 bases, with 10 bases between them. The CDR3 extends over 14 amino acids. Germline-derived CDR1 and CDR2 are SGHVS and FNYEAQ. The CDR3: CASSVNRGNQPQHF. The CDR3 coding sequence is TGTGCCAGCAGCGTCAACAGGGGCAATCAGCCCCAGCATTTT.

CDR3 bases: TGCGCCAGCAGCTGGACAGGGGGTGACGGTGAAAAACTGTTTTTT. It specifies CASSWTGGDGEKLFF. This chain joins TRBV5-1 and TRBJ1-4, with 10 bases lining up with TRBD1. The CDR3 spans 15 residues. Germline V gene data show CDR1 as SGHRS and CDR2 as YFSETQ. V lost 3 bases and J lost 7; bases outside the gene matches: 6.

The chain uses TRBV19 and TRBJ2-1; no reliable D call. Germline V gene lookup returns CDR1 LNHDA and CDR2 SQIVND (reference sequence). This CDR3 comprises 15 residues. V was trimmed by 6 bases and J by 5 bases, leaving 17 bases between them. The CDR3: CASRVRTLTDNEQFF. The CDR3, as DNA: TGTGCCAGTAGGGTGCGGACCCTGACCGACAATGAGCAGTTCTTC.

This clone was counted only a few times. The chain employs TRBV7-3 and TRBJ1-5, with 9 bases aligning to TRBD1. The germline CDR1 and CDR2 sequences are SGHTA and FQGTGA. The CDR3 has 13 amino acids. V was pared by 5 bases and J by 6 bases, with 2 bases of the junction left unmatched. CDR3 sequence reads: CASSEGQGQPQHF. As DNA, the CDR3 is TGTGCCAGCAGCGAGGGACAGGGTCAGCCCCAGCATTTT.

This chain connects TRBV25-1 to TRBJ2-7, with TRBD2 matching 7 bases. After removal of 6 bases from V and 0 bases from J, the junction contained 8 bases not matched to a gene. Germline CDR1 reads MGHDK; CDR2 reads SYGVNS. This CDR3 region has 15 residues. The DNA of the CDR3 is TGTGCCAGCAGCATGGGGGGGGTCTACTCCTACGAGCAGTACTTC. Its protein product is CASSMGGVYSYEQYF.

The rearrangement uses TRBV29-1 and TRBJ1-1, with 7 positions matching TRBD1. V shed 8 bases, J shed 4 bases, and the junction held 13 bases outside the gene matches. CDR1 and CDR2 from the germline V gene are SQVTM and ANQGSEA. This CDR3 contains 14 residues. The CDR3 DNA follows: TGCAGCACCAGACAGGGTAGGCTGGGCACTGAAGCTTTCTTT. Its protein product is CSTRQGRLGTEAFF.

The chain combines TRBV6-1 with TRBJ1-5; TRBD1 agrees at 8 bases. Germline CDR1 is MNHNS and CDR2 is SASEGT. The CDR3 consists of 15 residues. After removal of 6 bases from V and 4 bases from J, the junction contained 8 bases not matched to a gene. CDR3 DNA: TGTGCCAGCAGGCTGGGACAGGCCACAAATCAGCCCCAGCATTTT. Its translation: CASRLGQATNQPQHF.

The chain uses TRBV9 and TRBJ1-5, with D unclear. V gave up 0 bases and J gave up 0 bases, with 7 bases separating them. CDR3 length equals 15 residues. The germline gives CDR1 SGDLS, CDR2 YYNGEE. CDR3 protein: CASSVGVHSNQPQHF. The CDR3 DNA reads as TGTGCCAGCAGCGTAGGGGTACATAGCAATCAGCCCCAGCATTTT. Variable domain in full (rest from reference TRBV9 and TRBJ1-5): DSGVTQTPKHLITATGQRVTLRCSPRSGDLSVYWYQQSLDQGLQFLIQYYNGEERAKGNILERFSAQQFPDLHSELNLSSLELGDSALYFCASSVGVHSNQPQHFGDGTRLSIL.

This chain joins TRBV5-1 and TRBJ2-7, with D perhaps matching TRBD2 (6 bases). Germline V gene data show CDR1 as SGHRS and CDR2 as YFSETQ. Deletions cut 2 bases from V and 7 bases from J, with 16 bases between. The CDR3 is 14 residues long. CDR3 coding DNA: TGCGCCAGCAGCTTTGACGGGAGCTTGGGTGAGCAGTACTTC. This encodes CASSFDGSLGEQYF.

This rearrangement joins TRBV28 to TRBJ2-7; the match to TRBD1 covers 10 bases. The CDR3 sequence is 15 residues long. After removal of 5 bases from V and 4 bases from J, the junction contained 8 bases not matched to a gene. Per the germline V gene, CDR1 is MDHEN and CDR2 is SYDVKM. CDR3 residues: CASSQGTGEKYEQYF. The DNA for the CDR3 is TGTGCCAGCAGTCAAGGGACAGGGGAAAAGTACGAGCAGTACTTC. Supplemented by reference TRBV28 and TRBJ2-7, the full variable domain reads DVKVTQSSRYLVKRTGEKVFLECVQDMDHENMFWYRQDPGLGLRLIYFSYDVKMKEKGDIPEGYSVSREKKERFSLILESASTNQTSMYLCASSQGTGEKYEQYFGPGTRLTVT.

The rearrangement uses TRBV6-1 and TRBJ1-5; no reliable D call. The length of the CDR3 is 12 residues. Trimming cost V 5 bases and J 3 bases, with 5 bases left between them. Germline V lookup: CDR1 MNHNS, CDR2 SASEGT. CDR3 loop: CASSTVNQPQHF. The CDR3 DNA reads as TGTGCCAGCAGTACAGTCAATCAGCCCCAGCATTTT.

The chain recombines TRBV4-3 with TRBJ1-2, with TRBD1 as a possible D gene (6 bases). Looked up from germline, CDR1 is LGHNA and CDR2 is YSLEER. The length of the CDR3 is 15 residues. V was pared by 0 bases and J by 3 bases, with 11 bases between. The CDR3 reads CASSQDNRVDYGYTF. CDR3 coding DNA: TGCGCCAGCAGCCAAGATAACAGGGTTGACTATGGCTACACCTTC.

The genes are TRBV7-8 and TRBJ1-1; D gene ambiguous. Per germline, CDR1 SGHVS and CDR2 FQNEAQ. The V end was cut by 1 base, the J end by 1 base, with 13 bases between. This CDR3 region has 16 residues. The CDR3 DNA reads as TGTGCCAGCAGCTTAGTTTATTTAGGAAAGAACACTGAAGCTTTCTTT. Residues: CASSLVYLGKNTEAFF. The whole variable domain, remainder taken from reference TRBV7-8 and TRBJ1-1, is GAGVSQSPRYKVAKRGQDVALRCDPISGHVSLFWYQQALGQGPEFLTYFQNEAQLDKSGLPSDRFFAERPEGSVSTLKIQRTQQEDSAVYLCASSLVYLGKNTEAFFGQGTRLTVV.

The chain carries TRBV5-1 and TRBJ2-3, with D tentatively TRBD2 (6 bases). The CDR3 length is 14 residues. Germline CDR1 reads SGHRS; CDR2 reads YFSETQ. Trimming removed 5 bases from V and 0 bases from J, with 10 bases in between. This CDR3 is CASRVAGSTDTQYF. The DNA for the CDR3 is TGCGCCAGCAGAGTCGCGGGGAGCACAGATACGCAGTATTTT.

CDR3 bases: TGTGCCAGCAGCTTAGGAGTAGCGGAAACAGATACGCAGTATTTT. Its protein product is CASSLGVAETDTQYF. The chain joins TRBV11-3 to TRBJ2-3; TRBD2 might be the D (6 bases). V lost 1 base, J lost 3 bases, and 11 bases lay in between. The CDR3 contains 15 residues. The V gene's germline CDR1 is SGHNT and CDR2 YENEEA.

This clone was found once. The rearrangement joins TRBV6-1 to TRBJ2-5; possibly TRBD2 for D (6 bases). Germline-derived CDR1 and CDR2 are MNHNS and SASEGT. This CDR3 has 17 residues. Trimming removed 3 bases at V and 0 bases at J, with 17 bases between. The CDR3 sequence is CASSDYHGTPYQETQYF. As DNA, the CDR3 is TGTGCCAGCAGTGATTACCACGGGACTCCGTACCAAGAGACCCAGTACTTC.